These T cell receptor beta chains were read from a single sample in a study of T-cell memory formation after mild COVID-19. TCRdb independently ran MiXCR on the 5' RACE reads; one entry per CDR3 protein. The sample consists of about 340,000 distinct CDR3 sequences, 15% to 20% of them appearing once. The specimen was PBMCs or a T cell subset sorted from them (not recorded which). These receptors all stem from a man aged 18 to 29 who had mild COVID-19 (a few samples of this study predate the infection). Cell type and time point are not known. CDR3s include the opening cysteine and the closing phenylalanine or tryptophan. D genes are given only for firm matches. Size is omitted from some rows. Given values are once, few, many or a class for expanded clones.

v_call	j_call	clone_size	d_call	cdr3_aa
TRBV5-6	TRBJ1-3	NA	NA	CASRLTSSGNTIYF
TRBV24-1	TRBJ1-5	NA	NA	CATSAGPSPQHF
TRBV6-5	TRBJ2-1	few	NA	CASRQIQVYNEQFF
TRBV5-5	TRBJ2-1	few	TRBD2	CASSTRTSGRYNEQFF
TRBV9	TRBJ2-3	NA	NA	CASNLLGTDTQYF
TRBV11-2	TRBJ1-2	NA	NA	CASSRIDSDYGYTF
TRBV15	TRBJ2-2	NA	TRBD2	CATSGSWRGGSAGELFF
TRBV2	TRBJ2-3	few	TRBD2	CASMSSRGLAGDTQYF
TRBV7-2	TRBJ1-6	few	TRBD1	CASSSGTGVSPLHF
TRBV20-1	TRBJ2-1	NA	NA	CSARQFLGLSYNEQFF
TRBV6-5	TRBJ2-5	NA	NA	CASAPGGARETQYF
TRBV7-2	TRBJ1-5	NA	NA	CASSLEAGWNQPQHF
TRBV9	TRBJ2-2	many	NA	CASSVAGSITGELFF
TRBV20-1	TRBJ2-7	NA	NA	CSARALSGYEQYF
TRBV29-1	TRBJ2-1	many	NA	CSVEDSSYNEQFF
TRBV10-2	TRBJ2-1	few	TRBD1	CASSEAQGVYNEQFF
TRBV6-2/TRBV6-3	TRBJ2-5	few	TRBD2	CASSYWGLATETQYF
TRBV18	TRBJ1-1	NA	NA	CASSGGMNTEAFF
TRBV12-3/TRBV12-4	TRBJ2-1	NA	TRBD1	CASSWTGGEQFF
TRBV7-9	TRBJ1-6	NA	NA	CASSLTSDSYSPLHF
TRBV3-1	TRBJ2-7	once	NA	CASSQPANVAVEEQYF
TRBV5-1	TRBJ1-5	NA	NA	CASSPRGGSYNQPQHF
TRBV4-1	TRBJ2-3	NA	TRBD2	CASSQSGGGADTQYF
TRBV7-2	TRBJ1-3	NA	NA	CASSQGPFSGNTIYF
TRBV5-6	TRBJ2-3	NA	NA	CASSVTQTSTDTQYF
TRBV4-1	TRBJ1-5	few	NA	CASSQPPGPQHF
TRBV20-1	TRBJ2-7	NA	NA	CSASSSYEQYF
TRBV5-1	TRBJ1-2	few	TRBD1	CASSDRDRERYGYTF
TRBV27	TRBJ2-2	many	TRBD1	CASNRQGETGELFF
TRBV20-1	TRBJ2-4	few	NA	CSAIRRAQGDIQYF
TRBV11-2	TRBJ1-4	NA	TRBD1	CASSQNRGLANEKLFF
TRBV9	TRBJ2-2	few	NA	CASSAQTGNTGELFF
TRBV10-3	TRBJ2-7	many	TRBD2	CAIGAGAYEQYF
TRBV29-1	TRBJ2-3	NA	NA	CSVEDLWTDTQYF
TRBV7-2	TRBJ1-1	NA	NA	CASSFQAARTEAFF
TRBV7-6	TRBJ1-6	few	NA	CASSLRQASSPLHF
TRBV2	TRBJ1-5	few	NA	CASLYRAGQPQHF
TRBV20-1	TRBJ1-1	few	TRBD1	CSIQGRDTEAFF
TRBV6-2/TRBV6-3	TRBJ2-5	once	NA	CASRRVTRETQYF
TRBV5-6	TRBJ1-1	many	NA	CASSLWGATNTEAFF
TRBV7-2	TRBJ1-1	many	NA	CASSLLFSPVNTEAFF
TRBV9	TRBJ2-5	NA	NA	CASSVAQAEQETQYF
TRBV5-6	TRBJ1-6	few	NA	CASSSGVGSYNSPLHF